The source of this TCR beta chain is a study of blood T cells in healthy people across ages. Study conclusions and caveats: A roughly linear fall in TCR beta diversity per million T cells was seen with increasing age. Versus aged donors, long-lived donors had higher diversity and more naive CD4+ cells.

Alongside a J-beta primer mix, a sample-barcoded 5' primer served in a second PCR lasting roughly 6 to 11 cycles. A tag from a template-switch adaptor with 12 random nucleotides marked each cDNA molecule. TCRdb used MiXCR to reprocess the 5' RACE reads, holding one entry per CDR3 protein. The top ten clones hold approximately 7.9% of a sample with about 1.5 million distinct CDR3 sequences, about 43% of them seen once. Extractions gave at least 5.5 micrograms of total RNA per sample. The CDR3 length is 14 residues. Germline values: CDR1 DFQATT, CDR2 SNEGSKA (reference sequence). The V end lost 3 bases, the J end lost 1 base, and 10 bases lay between the germline ends. With respect to this clonotype: The antigen remains undetermined.

Sequenced input: blood. J is TRBJ1-3 and V is TRBV20-1; D gene uncertain. The receptor was isolated from a young woman in good health. The CDR3 spells CSASTAGSGNTIYF. CDR3 nucleotides: TGCAGTGCTAGTACAGCGGGGTCTGGAAACACCATATATTTT.